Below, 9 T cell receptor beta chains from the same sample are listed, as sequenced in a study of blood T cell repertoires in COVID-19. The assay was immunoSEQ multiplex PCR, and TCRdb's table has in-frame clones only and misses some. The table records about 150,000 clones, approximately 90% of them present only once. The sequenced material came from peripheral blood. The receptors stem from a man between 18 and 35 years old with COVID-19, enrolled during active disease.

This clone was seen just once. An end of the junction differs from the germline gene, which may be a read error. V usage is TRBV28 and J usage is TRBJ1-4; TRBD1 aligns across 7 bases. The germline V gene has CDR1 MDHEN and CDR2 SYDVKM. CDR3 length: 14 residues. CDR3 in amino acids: CASSFPGTAEKLLF. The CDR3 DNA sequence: TGTGCCAGCAGTTTTCCTGGGACAGCTGAAAAACTGCTTTTT.

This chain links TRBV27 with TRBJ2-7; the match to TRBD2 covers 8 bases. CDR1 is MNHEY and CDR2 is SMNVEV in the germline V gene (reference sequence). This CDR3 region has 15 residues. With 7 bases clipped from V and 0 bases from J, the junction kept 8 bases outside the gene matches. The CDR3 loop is CASTERAGDSYEQYF. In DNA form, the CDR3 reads TGTGCCAGCACGGAAAGAGCGGGAGACTCCTACGAGCAGTACTTC.

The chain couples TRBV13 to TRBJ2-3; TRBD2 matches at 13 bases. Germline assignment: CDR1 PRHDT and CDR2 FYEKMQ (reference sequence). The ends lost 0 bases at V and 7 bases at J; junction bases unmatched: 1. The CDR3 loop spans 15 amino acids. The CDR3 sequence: CASSLGTSGRYTQYF. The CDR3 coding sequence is TGTGCCAGCAGCTTAGGGACTAGCGGGAGGTATACGCAGTATTTT.

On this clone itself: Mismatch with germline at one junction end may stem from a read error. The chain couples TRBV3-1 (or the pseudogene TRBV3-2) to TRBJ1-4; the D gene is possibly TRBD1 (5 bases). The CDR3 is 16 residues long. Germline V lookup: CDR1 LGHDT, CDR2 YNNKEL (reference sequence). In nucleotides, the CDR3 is TGTGCCAGCAGCCAAGACTCCCAGGGTTTCTCTGAAAAACTGCTTTTT. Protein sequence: CASSQDSQGFSEKLLF.

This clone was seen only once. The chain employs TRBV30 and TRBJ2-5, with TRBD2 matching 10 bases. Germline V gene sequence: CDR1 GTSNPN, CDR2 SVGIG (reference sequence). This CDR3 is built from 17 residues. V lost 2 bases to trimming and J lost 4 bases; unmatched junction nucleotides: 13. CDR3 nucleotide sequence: TGTGCCTGGAGTAGACTAGCGGGTACTGGGGCTGGAGAGACCCAGTACTTC. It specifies CAWSRLAGTGAGETQYF. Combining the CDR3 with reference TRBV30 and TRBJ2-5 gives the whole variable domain SQTIHQWPATLVQPVGSPLSLECTVEGTSNPNLYWYRQAAGRGLQLLFYSVGIGQISSEVPQNLSASRPQDRQFILSSKKLLLSDSGFYLCAWSRLAGTGAGETQYFGPGTRLLVL.

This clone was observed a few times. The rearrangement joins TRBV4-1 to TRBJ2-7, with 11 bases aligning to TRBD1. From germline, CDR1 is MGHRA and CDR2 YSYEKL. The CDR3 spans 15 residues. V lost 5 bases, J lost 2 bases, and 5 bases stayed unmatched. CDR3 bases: TGCGCCAGCAGCAAAGGGACAGGGGGTACCTACGAGCAGTACTTC. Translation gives CASSKGTGGTYEQYF.

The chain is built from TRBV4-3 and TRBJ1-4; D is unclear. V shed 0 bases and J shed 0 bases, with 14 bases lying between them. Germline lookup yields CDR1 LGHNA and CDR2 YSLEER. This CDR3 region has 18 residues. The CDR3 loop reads CASSQDVPTSATNEKLFF. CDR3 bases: TGCGCCAGCAGCCAAGATGTCCCGACTTCTGCAACTAATGAAAAACTGTTTTTT.

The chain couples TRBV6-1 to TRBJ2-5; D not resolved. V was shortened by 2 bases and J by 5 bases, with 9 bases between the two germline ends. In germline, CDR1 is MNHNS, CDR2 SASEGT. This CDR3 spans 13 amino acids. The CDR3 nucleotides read TGTGCCAGCAGTGAATATGTTTATGAGACCCAGTACTTC. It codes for CASSEYVYETQYF.

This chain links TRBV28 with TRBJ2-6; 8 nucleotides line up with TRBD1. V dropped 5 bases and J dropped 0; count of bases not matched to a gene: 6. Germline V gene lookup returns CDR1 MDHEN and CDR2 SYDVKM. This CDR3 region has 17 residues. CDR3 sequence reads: CASSETGGPSGANVLTF. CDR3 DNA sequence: TGTGCCAGCAGTGAAACAGGGGGTCCCTCTGGGGCCAACGTCCTGACTTTC. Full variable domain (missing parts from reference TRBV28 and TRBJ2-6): DVKVTQSSRYLVKRTGEKVFLECVQDMDHENMFWYRQDPGLGLRLIYFSYDVKMKEKGDIPEGYSVSREKKERFSLILESASTNQTSMYLCASSETGGPSGANVLTFGAGSRLTVL.